This record looks at one T cell receptor (beta chain) sequence and its context. Its antigen is unknown. This record belongs to a study of cytomegalovirus exposure and HLA in healthy donors. Overall study context: As released early, the data held around 80 million unique TCRs from HLA-typed donors.

Study results and limitations: Earlier analysis found most TCR beta V segments productive about 90% or about 30% of the time. Fewer N-insertions (relative to the approximately 700-donor mean) were reportedly seen in an Asian-associated ancestry cluster in a later analysis.

The CDR3 is 13 residues long. In germline, CDR1 is SEHNR, CDR2 FQNEAQ (reference sequence). Trimming took off 3 bases at V and 4 bases at J, with 9 bases between the two ends. 60 Vbeta and 13 Jbeta primers were used in PCR. Per the authors' pipeline: An analysis performed later counted roughly 79 million unique TCR beta chains (approximately 10 million of them shared). Clones were read by immunoSEQ multiplex PCR, and TCRdb kept only the in-frame ones, dropping some. V and J calls and clone size are as listed in that table; D and trimming were resolved from the DNA. The table lists about 190,000 clones, around 77% of them singletons.

The receptor was isolated from a woman aged 18 to 35 in good health and CMV-seronegative. The chain recombines TRBV7-9 with TRBJ2-5; a possible D gene is TRBD1 (6 bases). Sequencing used PBMCs. The CDR3 DNA is TGTGCCAGCAGCTTTTCAGGGGTAGAGACCCAGTACTTC. Amino acid sequence: CASSFSGVETQYF.